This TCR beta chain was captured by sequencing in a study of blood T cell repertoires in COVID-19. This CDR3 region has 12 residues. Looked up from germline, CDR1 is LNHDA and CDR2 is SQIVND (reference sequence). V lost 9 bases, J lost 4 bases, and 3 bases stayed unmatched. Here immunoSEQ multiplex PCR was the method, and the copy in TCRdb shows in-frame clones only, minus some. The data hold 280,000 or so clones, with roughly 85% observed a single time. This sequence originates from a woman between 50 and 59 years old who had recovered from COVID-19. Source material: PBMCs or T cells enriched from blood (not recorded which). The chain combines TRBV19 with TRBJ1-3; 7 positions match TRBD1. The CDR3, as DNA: TGTGCCAGCACAGGGGACGGAAACACCATATATTTT. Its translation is CASTGDGNTIYF.